The 10 T cell receptor beta chains below come from one sample, sequenced in a study of blood T cell repertoires in COVID-19. Profiling relied on immunoSEQ multiplex PCR, and the TCRdb table lists in-frame clones only, not all of them. The table includes fewer than 200,000 clones, roughly 86% detected once. The source material was peripheral blood. The receptors stem from a woman older than 75 with COVID-19, enrolled during active disease.

The chain carries TRBV7-9 and TRBJ2-1, with TRBD2 matching 11 bases. CDR3 size: 18 residues. Per the germline V gene, CDR1 is SEHNR and CDR2 is FQNEAQ (reference sequence). V shed 1 base and J 4 bases; nucleotides not matched to a gene: 9. The CDR3 reads CASSLGSTSGRTYNEQFF. CDR3 nucleotide sequence: TGTGCCAGCAGCTTAGGGAGTACTAGCGGGAGAACGTACAATGAGCAGTTCTTC.

The V and J genes are TRBV9 and TRBJ1-5, with a possible D match to TRBD1 (6 bases). V lost 4 bases and J lost 0, with 8 bases in between. CDR3 length: 14 amino acids. In germline, CDR1 is SGDLS, CDR2 YYNGEE. The CDR3 region is CASSRTDSNQPQHF. Written as DNA, the CDR3 is TGTGCCAGCAGCAGGACAGATAGCAATCAGCCCCAGCATTTT.

The chain carries TRBV7-3 and TRBJ1-6; D call uncertain. Germline values: CDR1 SGHTA, CDR2 FQGTGA. This CDR3 has 14 residues. Trimming cost V 4 bases and J 0 bases, with 4 bases left between them. Written as DNA, the CDR3 is TGTGCCAGCAGCTACAGCTCCTATAATTCACCCCTCCACTTT. Translated, it gives CASSYSSYNSPLHF.

The chain's CDR3 is CASSFSLAGGETQYF. Written as DNA, the CDR3 is TGTGCCAGCAGTTTCTCACTAGCGGGCGGAGAGACCCAGTACTTC. The J gene is TRBJ2-5, the V gene TRBV27; TRBD2 matches 9 bases. Per the germline V gene, CDR1 is MNHEY and CDR2 is SMNVEV (reference sequence). V shed 3 bases, J shed 4 bases, and the junction held 6 bases outside the gene matches. This CDR3 contains 15 residues.

The CDR3 region is CSDRQGQAYEQYF. CDR3 DNA sequence: TGCAGCGACCGACAGGGACAGGCCTACGAGCAGTACTTC. The chain has TRBV29-1 and TRBJ2-7; 8 bases agree with TRBD1. Trimming at V came to 7 bases and at J to 2 bases, leaving 7 bases not matched to a gene. The CDR3 has 13 amino acids. CDR1 and CDR2 from the germline V gene are SQVTM and ANQGSEA.

The rearrangement joins TRBV14 to TRBJ1-6; D may be TRBD1 (5 bases). The CDR3 is 13 amino acids. With 2 bases removed from V and 7 bases from J, the gap between germline ends came to 6 bases. Germline values: CDR1 SGHDN, CDR2 FVKESK. CDR3 nucleotides: TGTGCCAGCAGCCAAAACAGGAATTCACCCCTCCACTTT. Amino acids: CASSQNRNSPLHF.

V and J are TRBV29-1 and TRBJ2-3; 8 bases map to TRBD2. The ends lost 7 bases at V and 4 bases at J; junction bases unmatched: 7. CDR1 is SQVTM and CDR2 is ANQGSEA in the germline V gene. CDR3 length equals 13 residues. CDR3 sequence: CSAVGRGADTQYF. In nucleotides, the CDR3 is TGCAGCGCTGTCGGGAGGGGGGCAGATACGCAGTATTTT.

The chain has TRBV18 and TRBJ1-1; weak D call: TRBD1 (6 bases). Per the germline V gene, CDR1 is KGHSH and CDR2 is LQKENI. The CDR3 runs to 16 residues. V lost 0 bases and J lost 3, with 14 bases in between. The CDR3 spells CASSPPIMAGDTEAFF. In nucleotides, the CDR3 is TGTGCCAGCTCACCACCGATCATGGCAGGGGACACTGAAGCTTTCTTT.

The chain joins TRBV11-1 to TRBJ2-2; maybe TRBD2 (6 bases). In germline, CDR1 is SGHAT, CDR2 FQDESV (reference sequence). V lost 3 bases to trimming and J lost 1 base, with 6 bases between them. The CDR3 is 14 residues long. This CDR3 is CASSLEGNTGELFF. The CDR3 region has the DNA TGTGCCAGCAGCTTGGAGGGGAACACCGGGGAGCTGTTTTTT.

This chain joins TRBV3-1 (or the pseudogene TRBV3-2) and TRBJ2-5, with 9 nucleotides matching TRBD1. With 3 bases clipped from V and 4 bases from J, the junction kept 6 bases outside the gene matches. Germline V gene sequence: CDR1 LGHDT, CDR2 YNNKEL (reference sequence). The CDR3 totals 15 residues. The CDR3 sequence: CASSHQTGGRETQYF. Written as DNA, the CDR3 is TGTGCCAGCAGCCATCAAACAGGGGGCCGAGAGACCCAGTACTTC.